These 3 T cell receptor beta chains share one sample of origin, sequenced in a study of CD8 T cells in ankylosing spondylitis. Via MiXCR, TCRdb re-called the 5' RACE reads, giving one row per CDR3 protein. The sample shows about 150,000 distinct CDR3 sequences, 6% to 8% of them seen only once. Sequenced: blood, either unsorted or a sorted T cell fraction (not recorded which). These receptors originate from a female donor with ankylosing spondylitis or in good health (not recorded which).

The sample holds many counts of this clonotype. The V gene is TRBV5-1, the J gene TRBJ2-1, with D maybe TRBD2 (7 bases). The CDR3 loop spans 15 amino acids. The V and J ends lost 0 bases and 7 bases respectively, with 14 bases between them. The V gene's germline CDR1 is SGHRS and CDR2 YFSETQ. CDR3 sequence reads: CASSLGGGLANEQFF. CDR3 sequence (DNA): TGCGCCAGCAGCTTGGGGGGGGGCCTAGCTAATGAGCAGTTCTTC.

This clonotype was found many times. The CDR3 sequence is CASSPYMGGETQYF. As DNA, the CDR3 is TGTGCCAGCAGCCCATACATGGGTGGCGAGACCCAGTACTTC. V is TRBV5-6 and J is TRBJ2-5; D remains unclear. The CDR3 covers 14 residues. Germline-derived CDR1 and CDR2 are SGHDT and YYEEEE. Trimming took off 4 bases at V and 5 bases at J, with 15 bases between the two ends.

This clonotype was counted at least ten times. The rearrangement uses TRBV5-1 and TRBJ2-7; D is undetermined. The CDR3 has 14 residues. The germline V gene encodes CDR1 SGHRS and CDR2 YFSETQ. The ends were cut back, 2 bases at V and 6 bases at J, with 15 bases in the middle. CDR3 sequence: CASSLRTYDSEQYF. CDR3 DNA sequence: TGCGCCAGCAGCTTAAGGACCTACGATTCCGAGCAGTACTTC. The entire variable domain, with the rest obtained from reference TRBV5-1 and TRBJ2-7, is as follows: KAGVTQTPRYLIKTRGQQVTLSCSPISGHRSVSWYQQTPGQGLQFLFEYFSETQRNKGNFPGRFSGRQFSNSRSEMNVSTLELGDSALYLCASSLRTYDSEQYFGPGTRLTVT.